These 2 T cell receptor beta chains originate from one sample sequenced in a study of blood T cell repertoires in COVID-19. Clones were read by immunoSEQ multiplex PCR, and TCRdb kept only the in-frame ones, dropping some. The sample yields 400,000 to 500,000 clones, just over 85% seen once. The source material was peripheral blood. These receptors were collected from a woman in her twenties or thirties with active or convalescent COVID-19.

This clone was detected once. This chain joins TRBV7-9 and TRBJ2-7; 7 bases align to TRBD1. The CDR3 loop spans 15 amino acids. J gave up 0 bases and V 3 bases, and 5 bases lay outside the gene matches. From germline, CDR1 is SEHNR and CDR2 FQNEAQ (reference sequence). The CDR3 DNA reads TGTGCCAGCAGCTTCGGGACAGCCCGCTCCTACGAGCAGTACTTC. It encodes CASSFGTARSYEQYF.

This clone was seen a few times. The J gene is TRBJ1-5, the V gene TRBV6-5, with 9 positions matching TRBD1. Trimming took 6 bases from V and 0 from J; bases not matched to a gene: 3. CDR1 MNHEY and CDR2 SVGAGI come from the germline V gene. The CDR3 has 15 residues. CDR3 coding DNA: TGTGCCAGCAGCCGGACAGGGGATAGCAATCAGCCCCAGCATTTT. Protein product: CASSRTGDSNQPQHF.